This is a list of T cell receptor beta chains from one sample in a study of T cells after yellow fever vaccination. TCRdb re-derived calls from the 5' RACE reads in MiXCR, one entry per CDR3 protein. The sample shows about 240,000 distinct CDR3 sequences, 6.9% of them seen only once. Sequencing was performed on CD4+ T cells sorted from PBMCs, taken 15 days after the yellow fever booster vaccination. Receptors originate from a man in his thirties or forties who received the YFV17D yellow fever vaccine. Both conserved end residues are part of each CDR3. D genes are given only for firm matches. Not every row has a clone size; where given, it reads once, few, many or a size class.

J gene: TRBJ2-1; clone size: many; V gene: TRBV24-1; D gene: TRBD1; CDR3 DNA: TGTGCCACCAGTTATGGACAGGCCGGGCATGAGCAGTTCTTC; CDR3 protein: CATSYGQAGHEQFF
J gene: TRBJ2-5; clone size: few; V gene: TRBV5-1; D gene: NA; CDR3 DNA: TGCGCCAGCGGGAGAGGGGATGGGAGGCAAGAGACCCAGTACTTC; CDR3 protein: CASGRGDGRQETQYF
J gene: TRBJ1-1; clone size: NA; V gene: TRBV20-1; D gene: NA; CDR3 DNA: TGCAGTGCTAGAGATCTGGGGACTCGGGTGAACACTGAAGCTTTCTTT; CDR3 protein: CSARDLGTRVNTEAFF
J gene: TRBJ2-1; clone size: many; V gene: TRBV6-6; D gene: NA; CDR3 DNA: TGTGCCAGCAGTTACCCGGGACCTACGGAGTTCTTC; CDR3 protein: CASSYPGPTEFF
J gene: TRBJ2-3; clone size: many; V gene: TRBV7-2; D gene: NA; CDR3 DNA: TGTGCCAGCAGCCCGTCCGGGGGAGAGTCGCAGTATTTT; CDR3 protein: CASSPSGGESQYF
J gene: TRBJ2-5; clone size: NA; V gene: TRBV7-2; D gene: NA; CDR3 DNA: TGTGCCAGCAGCCTAGTCAGACTCCTAGGGGAGACCCAGTACTTC; CDR3 protein: CASSLVRLLGETQYF
J gene: TRBJ2-5; clone size: NA; V gene: TRBV7-9; D gene: NA; CDR3 DNA: TGTGCCAGCAGCCCGCAAGGGCCAGGGGAGACCCAGTACTTC; CDR3 protein: CASSPQGPGETQYF
J gene: TRBJ1-1; clone size: few; V gene: TRBV5-1; D gene: NA; CDR3 DNA: TGCGCCAGCAGCTTGGACATAGTGGCGGAAGCTTTCTTT; CDR3 protein: CASSLDIVAEAFF
J gene: TRBJ2-1; clone size: NA; V gene: TRBV3-1; D gene: NA; CDR3 DNA: TGTGCCAGCAGCCGGTCGTCGATGGATGAGCAGTTCTTC; CDR3 protein: CASSRSSMDEQFF
J gene: TRBJ2-7; clone size: many; V gene: TRBV20-1; D gene: NA; CDR3 DNA: TGCAGTGCGTCGAGCGGGCCAACCTACGAGCAGTACTTC; CDR3 protein: CSASSGPTYEQYF
J gene: TRBJ1-3; clone size: few; V gene: TRBV12-3/TRBV12-4; D gene: TRBD1; CDR3 DNA: TGTGCCAGCAGTTTGGACAGGGTGCCTGGAAACACCATATATTTT; CDR3 protein: CASSLDRVPGNTIYF
J gene: TRBJ2-5; clone size: few; V gene: TRBV10-3; D gene: NA; CDR3 DNA: TGTGCCATCAGTGAGGCCCAGGGGCCAGAGACCCAGTACTTC; CDR3 protein: CAISEAQGPETQYF
J gene: TRBJ2-2; clone size: many; V gene: TRBV5-4; D gene: NA; CDR3 DNA: TGTGCCAGCAGCCCGACTACGGAGGACACCGGGGAGCTGTTTTTT; CDR3 protein: CASSPTTEDTGELFF
J gene: TRBJ2-7; clone size: NA; V gene: TRBV10-3; D gene: NA; CDR3 DNA: TGTGCGGTCTCTAGCCAGGGGTTTTACGAGCAGTACTTC; CDR3 protein: CAVSSQGFYEQYF
J gene: TRBJ2-1; clone size: few; V gene: TRBV4-1; D gene: NA; CDR3 DNA: TGCGCCAGCAGCCATGGTGGGAACAATGAGCAGTTCTTC; CDR3 protein: CASSHGGNNEQFF
J gene: TRBJ2-1; clone size: few; V gene: TRBV5-4; D gene: TRBD2; CDR3 DNA: TGTGCCAGCAGCCAACTAGCGGATCCCCACAATGAGCAGTTCTTC; CDR3 protein: CASSQLADPHNEQFF
J gene: TRBJ2-5; clone size: many; V gene: TRBV20-1; D gene: TRBD2; CDR3 DNA: TGCAGTGCTAGATGGCTAGCGGGAGTGGAGACCCAGTACTTC; CDR3 protein: CSARWLAGVETQYF
J gene: TRBJ2-1; clone size: NA; V gene: TRBV12-3/TRBV12-4; D gene: TRBD2; CDR3 DNA: TGTGCCAGCAGTTTCAGGACTAGCGGGAGGAATGAGCAGATCTTC; CDR3 protein: CASSFRTSGRNEQIF
J gene: TRBJ2-7; clone size: few; V gene: TRBV6-2/TRBV6-3; D gene: TRBD2; CDR3 DNA: TGTGCCAGCAAAGTTCCGGGACTAGGCTACTACGAGCAGTACTTC; CDR3 protein: CASKVPGLGYYEQYF
J gene: TRBJ1-2; clone size: few; V gene: TRBV5-1; D gene: NA; CDR3 DNA: TGCGCCAGCAGCGCCGCAGGAGATGGCTACACCTTC; CDR3 protein: CASSAAGDGYTF
J gene: TRBJ2-3; clone size: few; V gene: TRBV7-2; D gene: TRBD2; CDR3 DNA: TGTGCCAGCAGCCGCGGGGGGGGGGACGGAGATACGCAGTATTTT; CDR3 protein: CASSRGGGDGDTQYF
J gene: TRBJ2-3; clone size: many; V gene: TRBV7-3; D gene: NA; CDR3 DNA: TGTGCCAGCAGCTTAAGGGGCAGCTACGCAGATACGCAGTATTTT; CDR3 protein: CASSLRGSYADTQYF
J gene: TRBJ1-1; clone size: few; V gene: TRBV7-2; D gene: NA; CDR3 DNA: TGTGCCAGCAGCTCCCCGTTGGACACTGAAGCTTTCTTT; CDR3 protein: CASSSPLDTEAFF